The rows below give T cell receptor beta chains drawn from one sample of a study of post-analysis software for immune sequencing data. From the PCR reads, TCRdb called clonotypes with MiXCR, one entry per CDR3 protein. The table shows more than 500,000 distinct CDR3 sequences, with less than 40% occurring only once. The sample was blood. These TCRs come from a girl aged 2-17 years with multiple sclerosis. Both conserved end residues are part of each CDR3. Expanded clones are given a class, and other clones once, few, many or no size at all.

v_gene | abundance | CDR3aa
TRBV29-1 | few | CSVEDRSGGDEKLFF
TRBV12-3/TRBV12-4 | NA | CASTPGDRCYEQYF
TRBV6-1 | NA | CASSRDGLAGDITSTDTQYF
TRBV20-1 | once | CSANIMNGVNNEQFF
TRBV5-6 | NA | CASSLVGQGYSGANVLTF
TRBV29-1 | few | CSVMDLGAFF
TRBV12-3/TRBV12-4 | NA | CASSLRGLGNEKLFF
TRBV27 | few | CASSLPGGGTEAFF
TRBV5-1 | NA | CASSTWSSGANVLTF
TRBV3-1 | NA | CASSPPGLTAPTRAQYF
TRBV5-1 | NA | CASSLVVGKAGNEQFF
TRBV7-6 | few | CASSHPGVAGARTDTQYF
TRBV7-8 | NA | CASSLEGQEDAPSGNTIYF
TRBV6-1 | few | CASSVGMNTEAFF
TRBV27 | few | CASSLSGRGMDTQYF
TRBV6-1 | NA | CASSAGTSGSYNEQFF
TRBV20-1 | NA | CSARERHGYTF
TRBV25-1 | NA | CTSSDRTGTGANVLTF
TRBV7-2 | few | CASSATRQGGLETQYF
TRBV4-1 | NA | CASSQARSGEPGGRKTDTQYF
TRBV12-3/TRBV12-4 | NA | CASRGILGEQYF
TRBV27 | NA | CASSPTGTGKFYIQYF
TRBV6-6 | few | CASTPGPYNEQFF
TRBV14 | few | CASSQGQTQYF
TRBV29-1 | few | CSATTGGDYGYTF
TRBV20-1 | NA | CSAPETGTGDYDYTF
TRBV9 | NA | CASSVGLAGTEEQYF
TRBV7-2 | few | CASSLLVGSYNEQFF
TRBV5-1 | NA | CASSVDRGGHSPLHF
TRBV7-9 | NA | CASSLEDVTDTQYF
TRBV7-6 | NA | CASSLAPGLAAPNEQFF
TRBV20-1 | few | CSAREGLKPQHF
TRBV20-1 | NA | CSAQLTSHEQFF
TRBV11-3 | few | CASSARLAGSLNEQFF
TRBV6-5 | few | CASSYLPLAGLVDTEAFF
TRBV11-2 | NA | CASSFRSGYNEKLFF
TRBV7-9 | NA | CASSFELDAQYF
TRBV15 | NA | CATSRQGGGYTF
TRBV28 | NA | CASSMGLHYEQYF
TRBV12-3/TRBV12-4 | few | CASSESAGTGTYGYTF
TRBV2 | few | CASSGMWVDNQPQHF
TRBV10-1 | few | CASSAAGAWGEQFF
TRBV20-1 | NA | CSAAAGANTEAFF
TRBV3-1 | NA | CANSQEIYGREHETQYF
TRBV9 | NA | CASSVDTGGYEQYF
TRBV20-1 | many | CSANSGGQETQYF
TRBV9 | few | CASSVVASTDTQYF